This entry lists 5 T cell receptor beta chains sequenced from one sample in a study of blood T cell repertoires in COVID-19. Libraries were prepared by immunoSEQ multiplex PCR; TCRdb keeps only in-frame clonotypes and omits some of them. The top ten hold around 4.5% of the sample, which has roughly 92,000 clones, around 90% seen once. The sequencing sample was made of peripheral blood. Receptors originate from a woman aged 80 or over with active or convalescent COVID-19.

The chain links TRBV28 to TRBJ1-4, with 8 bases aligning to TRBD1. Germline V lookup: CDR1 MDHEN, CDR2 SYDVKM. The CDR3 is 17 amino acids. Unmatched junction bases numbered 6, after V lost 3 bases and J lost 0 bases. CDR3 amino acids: CASSLRQGAATNEKLFF. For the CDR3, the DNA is TGTGCCAGCAGTTTGCGGCAGGGGGCTGCAACTAATGAAAAACTGTTTTTT. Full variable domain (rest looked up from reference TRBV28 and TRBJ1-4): DVKVTQSSRYLVKRTGEKVFLECVQDMDHENMFWYRQDPGLGLRLIYFSYDVKMKEKGDIPEGYSVSREKKERFSLILESASTNQTSMYLCASSLRQGAATNEKLFFGSGTQLSVL.

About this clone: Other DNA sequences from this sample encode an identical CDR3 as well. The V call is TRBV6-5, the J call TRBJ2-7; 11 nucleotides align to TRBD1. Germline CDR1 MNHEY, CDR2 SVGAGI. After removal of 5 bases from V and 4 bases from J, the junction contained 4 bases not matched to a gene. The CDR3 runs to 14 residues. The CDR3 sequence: CASSPGQGVYEQYF. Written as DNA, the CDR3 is TGTGCCAGCAGTCCGGGACAGGGGGTTTACGAGCAGTACTTC.

CDR3 sequence reads: CASIPRPGQGFQETQYF. CDR3 sequence (DNA): TGTGCCAGCATCCCCCGACCGGGACAGGGATTCCAAGAGACCCAGTACTTC. This chain joins TRBV28 and TRBJ2-5, with 9 positions matching TRBD1. After removal of 7 bases from V and 1 base from J, the junction contained 13 bases not matched to a gene. Germline values: CDR1 MDHEN, CDR2 SYDVKM. CDR3 length equals 17 residues.

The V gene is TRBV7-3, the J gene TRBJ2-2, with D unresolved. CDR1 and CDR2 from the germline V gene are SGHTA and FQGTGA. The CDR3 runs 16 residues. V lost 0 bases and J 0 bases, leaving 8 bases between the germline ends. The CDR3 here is CASSLTSVANTGELFF. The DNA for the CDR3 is TGTGCCAGCAGCTTAACGAGTGTCGCGAACACCGGGGAGCTGTTTTTT.

The CDR3 bases are TGTGCCAGCAGCCCGTGGCCAGGGTGGGGTTCACCCCTCCACTTT. It codes for CASSPWPGWGSPLHF. The chain combines TRBV27 with TRBJ1-6, with D tentatively TRBD1 (5 bases). This CDR3 has 15 amino acids. Trimming shortened V by 6 bases and J by 9 bases, and 18 bases separated the two germline ends. Germline CDR1 reads MNHEY; CDR2 reads SMNVEV (reference sequence).